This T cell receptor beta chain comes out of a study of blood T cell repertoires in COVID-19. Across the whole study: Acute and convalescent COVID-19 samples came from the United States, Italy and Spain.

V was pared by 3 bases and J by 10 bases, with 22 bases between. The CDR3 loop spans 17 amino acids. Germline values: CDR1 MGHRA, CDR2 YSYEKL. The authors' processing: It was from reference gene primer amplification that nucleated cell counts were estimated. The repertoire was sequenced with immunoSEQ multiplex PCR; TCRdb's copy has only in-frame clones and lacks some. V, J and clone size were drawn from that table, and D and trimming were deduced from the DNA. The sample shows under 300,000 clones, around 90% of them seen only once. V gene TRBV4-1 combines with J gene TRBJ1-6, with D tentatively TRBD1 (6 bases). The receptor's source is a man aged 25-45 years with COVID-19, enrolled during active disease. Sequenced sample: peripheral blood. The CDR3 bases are TGCGCCAGCAGCCATTCAACCCTGCGGGTCAGGGGCTCACCCCTCCACTTT. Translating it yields CASSHSTLRVRGSPLHF.